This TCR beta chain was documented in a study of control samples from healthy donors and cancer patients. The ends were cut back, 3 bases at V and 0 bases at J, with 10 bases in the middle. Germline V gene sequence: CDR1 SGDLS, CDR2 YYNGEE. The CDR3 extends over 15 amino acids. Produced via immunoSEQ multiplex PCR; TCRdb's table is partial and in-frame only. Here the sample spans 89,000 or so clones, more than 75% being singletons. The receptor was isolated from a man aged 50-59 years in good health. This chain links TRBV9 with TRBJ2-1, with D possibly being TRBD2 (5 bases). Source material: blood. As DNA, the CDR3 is TGTGCCAGCAGCGGAGCGGCGAGCTCCTACAATGAGCAGTTCTTC. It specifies CASSGAASSYNEQFF.